The text below deals with one T cell receptor beta chain. Assay: immunoSEQ multiplex PCR; the TCRdb copy retains only in-frame clones and omits some. The sample consists of about 410,000 clones, roughly 90% of them appearing once. With V trimmed by 3 bases and J by 4 bases, 8 bases remained unmatched. The CDR3 extends over 15 amino acids. Germline loops: CDR1 SGHNT, CDR2 YYREEE (reference sequence). The data belong to a study of Ad26.COV2.S vaccination and SARS-CoV-2 variants. Study-level background: Intramuscular Ad26.COV2.S at 5x10^10 or 1x10^11 viral particles.

Treatment specified: roughly 20 received Ad26.COV2.S at low or high dose, single or two shots; 5 received placebo; per-sample allocation not given. The samples were gathered on day 63 after the first injection of vaccine or placebo. This TCR was sampled from a person aged 18-65 years who received the Ad26.COV2.S COVID-19 vaccine or a placebo. This chain uses TRBV5-4 with TRBJ1-1, with TRBD1 matching 8 bases. Sequenced here: peripheral blood, sampled in a trial of Ad26.COV2.S vaccine versus placebo. CDR3 loop: CASSSDRGMGTEAFF. CDR3 nucleotide sequence: TGTGCCAGCAGCTCAGACAGGGGAATGGGCACTGAAGCTTTCTTT.